This T cell receptor (beta chain) was captured in a study of a mutant IDH1 vaccine in newly diagnosed glioma. For the study at large: Males made up approximately 60% and females about 38% of treated patients, whose mean age was approximately 43 years. Patients got radiotherapy, temozolomide, or both beforehand, and most got both. Study-wide findings and caveats: Vaccination elicited immune responses in around 92% of patients.

TCRdb's copy holds only in-frame clones and misses some; the assay was immunoSEQ multiplex PCR. The table records 30,000 or so clones, about four fifths of them present only once. Time point reported: week 35, safety follow-up. Topical imiquimod accompanied each vaccine dose, which consisted of 300 ug of mutant IDH1 20-mer peptide. Comments on this clone: What it recognizes is unknown.

This TCR derives from a woman between 18 and 30 years old with glioma. The specimen comprised PBMCs, sampled from a glioma patient whose treatment included an IDH1 peptide vaccine.

The CDR3 protein is CASSLDPRADTQYF. The CDR3 nucleotides are TGTGCCAGCAGCCTCGACCCGAGGGCAGATACGCAGTATTTT. The chain combines TRBV6-6 with TRBJ2-3; tentatively, D is TRBD2 (5 bases). This CDR3 has 14 residues. Germline CDR1 is MNHNY and CDR2 is SVGAGI (reference sequence). V lost 6 bases and J lost 4, with 14 bases in between.